The next 28 T cell receptor beta chains were all read from a single sample in a study of blood T cells in healthy people across ages. The second PCR ran roughly 6 to 11 cycles with a sample-barcoded 5' primer and J-beta primers. One entry per CDR3 protein, called by TCRdb with MiXCR from the 5' RACE reads. This sample has 1.5 million to 2 million distinct CDR3 sequences, with 28% found just once. Sequenced input: blood. The receptors originated from a woman aged 25 to 39 in good health.

This clonotype was observed a handful of times. The chain recombines TRBV20-1 with TRBJ2-3; TRBD1 aligns across 9 bases. V was pared by 6 bases and J by 7 bases, with 11 bases of the junction left unmatched. From germline, CDR1 is DFQATT and CDR2 SNEGSKA (reference sequence). CDR3 length equals 14 residues. As DNA, the CDR3 is TGCAGTGCAACGAAGGGACAGGGCGGGAATACGCAGTATTTT. As protein: CSATKGQGGNTQYF.

This chain links TRBV7-3 with TRBJ2-6, with D unclear. Deletions cut 5 bases from V and 0 bases from J, with 8 bases between. The CDR3 has 15 amino acids. Germline-derived CDR1 and CDR2 are SGHTA and FQGTGA. CDR3 loop: CASSPVPSGANVLTF. DNA of the CDR3: TGTGCCAGCAGCCCCGTCCCCTCTGGGGCCAACGTCCTGACTTTC. Full variable domain (outside the CDR3, taken from reference TRBV7-3 and TRBJ2-6): GAGVSQTPSNKVTEKGKYVELRCDPISGHTALYWYRQSLGQGPEFLIYFQGTGAADDSGLPNDRFFAVRPEGSVSTLKIQRTERGDSAVYLCASSPVPSGANVLTFGAGSRLTVL.

This clonotype was detected a few times. This chain links TRBV9 with TRBJ2-3; D might be TRBD2 (6 bases). The CDR3 sequence is 16 residues long. Germline assignment: CDR1 SGDLS and CDR2 YYNGEE. V was cut by 2 bases and J by 6 bases, with 19 bases left in between. The CDR3 loop reads CASSVAAGKGRDTQYF. DNA of the CDR3: TGTGCCAGCAGCGTTGCTGCGGGGAAGGGAAGGGATACGCAGTATTTT.

The rearrangement joins TRBV12-3 or TRBV12-4 to TRBJ2-7; TRBD1 or TRBD2 may be the D gene (5 bases each). CDR3 length: 15 residues. The V end lost 6 bases, the J end lost 6 bases, and 21 bases lay between the germline ends. The CDR3 DNA follows: TGTGCCAGCAGCCCGGGTGGGGGATTGAAGGTCGAGCAGTACTTC. Its translation is CASSPGGGLKVEQYF.

The J gene is TRBJ2-1, the V gene TRBV12-3 or TRBV12-4, with a tentative D call TRBD2 (6 bases). The last part of the DNA fits TRBJ2-7 better; the J call may be wrong. The CDR3 covers 15 residues. The CDR3 DNA reads as TGTGCCAGCGGCCTCGGAGGCGGGAATTACAATGAGCAGTACTTC. It encodes CASGLGGGNYNEQYF.

This clonotype came up a few times. The rearrangement joins TRBV10-3 to TRBJ1-1; the D gene is possibly TRBD1 (5 bases). CDR1 is ENHRY, CDR2 SYGVKD, per germline. Trimming left V 7 bases short and J 0 bases short, with 9 bases between. This CDR3 has 13 amino acids. Here the CDR3 DNA reads TGTGCCATCACCGGGGACCTGAACACTGAAGCTTTCTTT. It encodes CAITGDLNTEAFF.

In this sample, this clonotype turned up many times. The V and J genes are TRBV13 and TRBJ2-7; D may be TRBD1 (5 bases). Trimming pared 0 bases from V and 7 bases from J, leaving 10 bases between. There are 13 residues in the CDR3. The germline CDR1 and CDR2 sequences are PRHDT and FYEKMQ (reference sequence). The CDR3 region has the DNA TGTGCCAGCAGCTTAGGGACAGTCTCGGAGCAGTACTTC. Residues: CASSLGTVSEQYF.

This clonotype was recorded a few times. The genes are TRBV5-6 and TRBJ2-3, with D hard to call. Germline V lookup: CDR1 SGHDT, CDR2 YYEEEE. The V end was cut by 1 base, the J end by 4 bases, with 7 bases between. The CDR3 has 13 residues. The CDR3 sequence: CASSLIYADTQYF. The CDR3 bases are TGTGCCAGCAGCTTGATATACGCAGATACGCAGTATTTT.

This clonotype was recorded at least ten times. The chain is built from TRBV7-9 and TRBJ2-5; no definite D call. CDR3 length: 14 residues. The germline gives CDR1 SEHNR, CDR2 FQNEAQ (reference sequence). Trimming pared 6 bases from V and 2 bases from J, leaving 13 bases between. This CDR3 is CASSPLEPQETQYF. CDR3 bases: TGTGCCAGCAGTCCACTGGAGCCACAAGAGACCCAGTACTTC.

Ten or more counts support this clonotype. The chain couples TRBV12-5 to TRBJ1-2; possible D gene TRBD1, 5 bases. CDR3 length: 12 residues. V was pared by 6 bases and J by 12 bases, with 17 bases between. The V gene's germline CDR1 is LGHNT and CDR2 FRNRAP. CDR3 region: CASGIFGGIHTF. The CDR3 nucleotides are TGTGCTAGTGGAATCTTCGGGGGGATCCACACCTTC.

A note on this clonotype: A much larger clone sits a single nucleotide away, making a read error possible. This chain links TRBV5-1 with TRBJ2-4, with TRBD1 identical over 9 bases. TRBJ2-7 explains the end of the DNA better; the J call may be wrong. The CDR3 totals 14 residues. Germline CDR1 SGHRS, CDR2 YFSETQ. Here the CDR3 reads CASSGGTGSHEQYF. DNA of the CDR3: TGCGCCAGCAGCGGCGGGACAGGGTCCCACGAGCAGTACTTC.

Remarks on this clonotype: A read error may explain this, as a much larger clone is one base away. This chain uses TRBV5-5 with TRBJ2-1, with 9 positions matching TRBD2. CDR1 and CDR2 from the germline V gene are SGHKS and YYEKEE (reference sequence). The CDR3 sequence is 17 residues long. The CDR3 loop is CASGLRSGGLAYNEQFF. The CDR3 DNA reads as TGTGCCAGCGGCTTGAGAAGCGGGGGGTTGGCCTACAATGAGCAGTTCTTC.

For this clonotype: This may be a read error, as it is one base from a much larger clone. The chain couples TRBV7-9 to TRBJ1-2; D remains ambiguous. This CDR3 has 15 amino acids. V was trimmed by 7 bases and J by 4 bases, leaving 19 bases between them. CDR1 SEHNR and CDR2 FQNEAQ come from the germline V gene (reference sequence). The CDR3 loop is CASTPAVRASYGYTF. The DNA for the CDR3 is TGTGCCAGCACTCCGGCGGTCCGAGCTAGCTATGGCTACACCTTC.

The chain is built from TRBV5-1 and TRBJ2-1; no reliable D call. There are 14 residues in the CDR3. Germline-derived CDR1 and CDR2 are SGHRS and YFSETQ. V gave up 3 bases and J gave up 2 bases, with 9 bases separating them. CDR3 sequence (DNA): TGCGCCAGCAGCTCCTCCCGCCCCTACAATGAGCAGTTCTTC. It yields the protein CASSSSRPYNEQFF.

This clonotype showed up just once. The genes are TRBV4-3 and TRBJ2-4; 10 nucleotides align to TRBD2. The V segment lost 0 bases and the J segment 13 bases; nucleotides outside the gene matches: 9. In germline, CDR1 is LGHNA, CDR2 YSLEER. This CDR3 is 15 amino acids long. The chain's CDR3 is CASSQEASGSNEQYF. The CDR3 nucleotides read TGCGCCAGCAGCCAAGAGGCTAGCGGGAGTAATGAGCAGTACTTC.

This clonotype was found a few times. The chain couples TRBV12-3 or TRBV12-4 to TRBJ2-5; 9 positions agree with TRBD2. This CDR3 has 18 residues. After removal of 5 bases from V and 2 bases from J, the junction contained 15 bases not matched to a gene. CDR3 protein: CASSPGNLAGSRQETQYF. The CDR3 nucleotides read TGTGCCAGCAGTCCAGGGAACCTAGCGGGGAGTCGACAAGAGACCCAGTACTTC.

In this sample, this clonotype turned up a few times. The CDR3 DNA sequence: TGCAGTGCTAGAGATAACGGGGGGGCCGGTACGCAGTATTTT. Amino acids: CSARDNGGAGTQYF. The chain carries TRBV20-1 and TRBJ2-3; TRBD2 aligns across 8 bases. With 0 bases clipped from V and 8 bases from J, the junction kept 7 bases outside the gene matches. The germline CDR1 and CDR2 sequences are DFQATT and SNEGSKA (reference sequence). The CDR3 is made up of 14 amino acids.

With respect to this clonotype: One base away lies a much larger clone, so this may be a sequencing read error. V usage is TRBV20-1 and J usage is TRBJ2-4; no definite D call. TRBJ2-7 explains the end of the DNA better; the J call may be wrong. Germline V gene lookup returns CDR1 DFQATT and CDR2 SNEGSKA (reference sequence). The CDR3 contains 11 residues. CDR3 DNA sequence: TGCGGTGCTAGGGCATCGGGCGAGCAGTACTTC. This translates into CGARASGEQYF.

The rearrangement links TRBV7-9 to TRBJ2-5, with D perhaps matching TRBD2 (6 bases). CDR3 length: 16 amino acids. Germline lookup yields CDR1 SEHNR and CDR2 FQNEAQ (reference sequence). V dropped 4 bases and J dropped 2 bases, with 17 bases sitting between them. CDR3: CASSSPGLLGQETQYF. DNA for the CDR3: TGTGCCAGCAGCTCTCCAGGACTACTTGGGCAAGAGACCCAGTACTTC.

This clonotype was observed a handful of times. The rearrangement joins TRBV18 to TRBJ2-1, with D possibly TRBD2 on 5 matching bases. Trimming stripped 6 bases from V and 4 bases from J, with 22 bases between. From germline, CDR1 is KGHSH and CDR2 LQKENI. The CDR3 consists of 17 residues. CDR3 protein: CASSPPLATGSYNEQFF. Written as DNA, the CDR3 is TGTGCCAGCTCGCCCCCCTTAGCGACGGGCTCGTACAATGAGCAGTTCTTC.

A word on this clonotype: With a much larger clone just one base away, this may be a read error. J is TRBJ2-3 and V is TRBV28; 9 positions match TRBD2. Germline values: CDR1 MDHEN, CDR2 SYDVKM. The CDR3 consists of 19 residues. The V gene end was trimmed by 3 bases and the J gene end by 0 bases; junction bases not matched to a gene: 13. The CDR3 DNA reads TGTGCCAGCAGTTTGTGTGGACTAGCGATGGGGCGTAGCACAGATACGCAGTATTTT. It yields the protein CASSLCGLAMGRSTDTQYF.

A note on this clonotype: With a much larger clone just one base away, this may be a read error. The gene calls are TRBV18 and TRBJ2-7; no clear D. Looked up from germline, CDR1 is KGHSH and CDR2 is LQKENI. The CDR3 loop spans 11 amino acids. CDR3 bases: TGTGCCAGCTCACCAGAAGCCGAGCATTACTTC. Its translation: CASSPEAEHYF.

CDR3 sequence: CASSLVISTGELFF. CDR3 DNA sequence: TGTGCCAGCAGCTTAGTAATTTCCACCGGGGAGCTGTTTTTT. The chain joins TRBV7-2 to TRBJ2-2, with no clear D. V shed 1 base and J shed 4 bases, with 7 bases lying between them. Germline V gene data show CDR1 as SGHTA and CDR2 as FQGNSA. The CDR3 runs to 14 residues.

The chain joins TRBV6-6 to TRBJ2-1; 9 bases align to TRBD1. Losses at the gene ends were 2 bases for V and 6 bases for J; bases not matched to a gene: 5. CDR3 length: 15 amino acids. Germline V gene lookup returns CDR1 MNHNY and CDR2 SVGAGI (reference sequence). This CDR3 reads CASSYVGTGTNEQFF. CDR3 bases: TGTGCCAGCAGTTACGTCGGGACAGGGACCAATGAGCAGTTCTTC.

The V gene is TRBV30, the J gene TRBJ2-1; D assignment may be TRBD1 or TRBD2 (5 bases each). Trimming removed 5 bases from V and 12 bases from J, with 17 bases in between. The CDR3 has 12 amino acids. Germline lookup yields CDR1 GTSNPN and CDR2 SVGIG (reference sequence). Written as DNA, the CDR3 is TGTGCCTGGGTTTCCGGGACCCAAAGGCAGTTCTTC. The encoded protein is CAWVSGTQRQFF.

This sequence joins TRBV18 and TRBJ1-2; D unclear. The CDR3 is made up of 13 amino acids. V was clipped by 3 bases and J by 8 bases, with 13 bases between them. Germline CDR1 reads KGHSH; CDR2 reads LQKENI. CDR3 in amino acids: CASSPPSFLGYTF. The DNA for the CDR3 is TGTGCCAGCTCACCTCCATCGTTCCTAGGCTACACCTTC.

The rearrangement joins TRBV6-5 to TRBJ1-2; 8 bases are a match to TRBD1. Germline V lookup: CDR1 MNHEY, CDR2 SVGAGI. With 5 bases clipped from V and 6 bases from J, the junction kept 5 bases outside the gene matches. The CDR3 has 13 amino acids. This chain's CDR3 is CASSQTGADGYTF. The DNA for the CDR3 is TGTGCCAGCAGTCAGACAGGGGCGGATGGCTACACCTTC.

This clonotype was seen a single time. This may arise from a read error, as a much more abundant clone is one base away. V and J are TRBV29-1 and TRBJ1-2, with unresolved D. Trimming cost V 7 bases and J 7 bases, with 16 bases left between them. CDR3 length: 12 amino acids. Germline lookup yields CDR1 SQVTM and CDR2 ANQGSEA. This CDR3 reads CSGGRGSGGYTF. CDR3 bases: TGCAGCGGCGGACGGGGATCCGGTGGCTACACCTTC.